This TCR beta chain was retrieved from a study of blood T cell repertoires in COVID-19 (dated by TCRdb to 2020 to 2021). With regard to the full study: The collaborator samples originated in the United States, Italy and Spain and spanned the acute and convalescent phases of COVID-19. The repertoires were released in a freely available public database meant as a resource for research on the immune response to SARS-CoV-2. The prospective study material was composed of cDNA or gDNA derived from T cells, B-cell-depleted T cells, or PBMCs. HLA class I and class II types, where available, came from metadata supplied by the sample provider rather than from assay-based typing. A de-identified subject ID, COVID-19 status, age in years and sex were almost always included in the sample metadata. Subjects who had been exposed to COVID-19, were actively infected with it, or had recovered from it provided the deeply sampled blood TCRbeta repertoires that made up the dataset. The samples were drawn from the first 160 participants of the ongoing ImmuneRACE study and from under 1,500 subjects provided by 6 global collaborators. Overall study outcomes, separate from this receptor: The amount of clinical and demographic metadata varied by source and participant and was provided uncurated.

The immunoSEQ Assay, a bias-controlled multiplex PCR, was used to amplify TCRbeta CDR3 regions from genomic DNA. The authors processed their data as follows. Nucleated cell counts per sample were estimated from amplification of reference gene primers within the assay. To quantify the absolute abundance of each unique TCRbeta CDR3 rearrangement, sequence reads were collapsed and filtered. For each sample, productive Simpson clonality was calculated as the square root of Simpson's diversity index over productive rearrangements. TCRdb re-hosts the immuneACCESS table, in-frame sequences only. Its copies lack some clones; in the studies checked, an unresolved V gene accounts for under half of them, and the cause for the rest is not known. From that table come the V and J calls and clone size; the DNA was used to work out D and trimming. For this sample the table gives about 360,000 clones, of which around nine tenths were detected only once. In total, the top ten clones hold under 8.5% of the sample.

About this clone: No cognate antigen has been identified for it. Base qualities are missing; no much larger clone stands one base away.

One collaborating source in Seattle enrolled patients during active infection and followed them longitudinally through the course of disease. Each collaborating institution followed its own protocols to collect whole blood in K2EDTA tubes. Collaborator samples were shipped for TCRbeta analysis as frozen whole blood, isolated PBMCs, or DNA extracted from either sample type. Its CDR3 holds 12 amino acids, cysteine through phenylalanine. Left in the record is the CDR3 DNA by itself, 36 bases read in frame from the first base. Trimming costs V 4 bases and J 1 base, and their ends lie 6 bases apart. The germline V gene (reference sequence) gives CDR1 as SGHNT and CDR2 as YYREEE.

Material: peripheral blood. The sequence derives from a woman aged 55-70 years with COVID-19, enrolled during active disease. This chain is built from TRBV5-4 and TRBJ2-7; too little of a D gene remains to name it. CDR3 protein: CASSDISYEQYF. The sequenced DNA: TGTGCCAGCAGCGACATTTCCTACGAGCAGTACTTC.